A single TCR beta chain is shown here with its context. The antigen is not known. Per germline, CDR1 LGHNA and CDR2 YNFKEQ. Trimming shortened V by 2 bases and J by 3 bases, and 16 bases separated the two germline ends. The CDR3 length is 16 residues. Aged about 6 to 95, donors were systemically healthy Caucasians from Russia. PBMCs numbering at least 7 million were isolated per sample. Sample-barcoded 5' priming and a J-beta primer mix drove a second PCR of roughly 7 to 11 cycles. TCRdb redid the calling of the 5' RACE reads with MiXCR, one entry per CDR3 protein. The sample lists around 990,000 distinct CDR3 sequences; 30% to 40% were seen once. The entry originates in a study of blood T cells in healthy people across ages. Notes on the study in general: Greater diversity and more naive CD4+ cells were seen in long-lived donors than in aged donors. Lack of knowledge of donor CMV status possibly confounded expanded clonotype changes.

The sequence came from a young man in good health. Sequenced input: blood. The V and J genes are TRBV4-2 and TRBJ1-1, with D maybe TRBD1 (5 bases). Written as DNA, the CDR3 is TGTGCCAGCAGCCAATTTATTGTGGGACCGGACACTGAAGCTTTCTTT. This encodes CASSQFIVGPDTEAFF.